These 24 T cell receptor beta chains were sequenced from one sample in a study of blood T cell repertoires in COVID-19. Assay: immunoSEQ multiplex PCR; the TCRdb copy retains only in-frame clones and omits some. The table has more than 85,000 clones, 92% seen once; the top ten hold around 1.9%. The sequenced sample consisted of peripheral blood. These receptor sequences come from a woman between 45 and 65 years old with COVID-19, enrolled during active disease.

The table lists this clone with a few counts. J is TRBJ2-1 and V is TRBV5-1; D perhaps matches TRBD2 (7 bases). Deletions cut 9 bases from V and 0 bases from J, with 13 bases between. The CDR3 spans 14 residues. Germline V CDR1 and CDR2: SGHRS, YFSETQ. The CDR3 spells CATSRGGSYNEQFF. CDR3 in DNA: TGCGCCACCTCTAGGGGGGGCTCCTACAATGAGCAGTTCTTC.

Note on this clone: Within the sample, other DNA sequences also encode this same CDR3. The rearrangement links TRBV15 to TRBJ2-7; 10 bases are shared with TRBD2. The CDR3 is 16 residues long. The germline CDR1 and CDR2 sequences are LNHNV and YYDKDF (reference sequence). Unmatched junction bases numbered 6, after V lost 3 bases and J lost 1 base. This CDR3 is CATSRVLAGTSYEQYF. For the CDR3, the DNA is TGTGCCACCAGCAGGGTACTAGCGGGGACTTCCTACGAGCAGTACTTC. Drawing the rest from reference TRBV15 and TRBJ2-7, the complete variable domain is DAMVIQNPRYQVTQFGKPVTLSCSQTLNHNVMYWYQQKSSQAPKLLFHYYDKDFNNEADTPDNFQSRRPNTSFCFLDIRSPGLGDTAMYLCATSRVLAGTSYEQYFGPGTRLTVT.

CDR3 coding DNA: TGTGCCAGCAGCACAGGGGCTGGGGAGCAGTACTTC. Amino acid sequence: CASSTGAGEQYF. The chain is built from TRBV3-1 (or the pseudogene TRBV3-2) and TRBJ2-7; TRBD1 matches 7 bases. CDR1 LGHDT and CDR2 YNNKEL come from the germline V gene (reference sequence). The V and J ends lost 5 bases and 7 bases, in that order; junction bases with no gene match: 5. The CDR3 runs to 12 residues.

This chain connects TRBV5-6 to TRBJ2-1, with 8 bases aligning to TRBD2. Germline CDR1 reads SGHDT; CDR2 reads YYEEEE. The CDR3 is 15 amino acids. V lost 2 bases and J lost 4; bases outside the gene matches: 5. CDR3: CASSLQRGLYNEQFF. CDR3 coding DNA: TGTGCCAGCAGCTTACAGCGGGGGTTATACAATGAGCAGTTCTTC.

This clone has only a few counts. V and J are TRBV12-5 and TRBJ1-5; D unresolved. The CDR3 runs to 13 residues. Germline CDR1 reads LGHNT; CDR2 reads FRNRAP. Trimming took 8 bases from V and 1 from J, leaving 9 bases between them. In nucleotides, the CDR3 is TGTGCTAGTCAGGTCGACAGCAATCAGCCCCAGCATTTT. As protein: CASQVDSNQPQHF.

For the CDR3, the DNA is TGTGCCAGCAGCCTACAGGGTCCCTTAGTGACTGAAGCTTTCTTT. It codes for CASSLQGPLVTEAFF. V usage is TRBV3-1 (or the pseudogene TRBV3-2) and J usage is TRBJ1-1; D is perhaps TRBD1 (6 bases). The CDR3 extends over 15 amino acids. CDR1 and CDR2 from the germline V gene are LGHDT and YNNKEL (reference sequence). Trimming took 4 bases from V and 5 from J, leaving 17 bases between them.

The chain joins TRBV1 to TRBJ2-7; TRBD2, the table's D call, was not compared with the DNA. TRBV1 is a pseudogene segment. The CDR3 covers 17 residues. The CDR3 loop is CTSSQERESGGVYEQYV. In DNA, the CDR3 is TGCACCAGCAGCCAAGAAAGGGAGAGCGGGGGGGTATACGAGCAGTACGTC.

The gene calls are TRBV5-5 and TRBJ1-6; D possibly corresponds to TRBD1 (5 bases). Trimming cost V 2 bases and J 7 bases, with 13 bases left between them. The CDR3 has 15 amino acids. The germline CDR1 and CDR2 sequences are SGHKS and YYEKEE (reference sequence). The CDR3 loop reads CASSFSDSPNSPLHF. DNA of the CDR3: TGTGCCAGCAGCTTCTCAGACAGCCCAAATTCACCCCTCCACTTT. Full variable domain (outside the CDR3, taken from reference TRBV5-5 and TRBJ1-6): DAGVTQSPTHLIKTRGQQVTLRCSPISGHKSVSWYQQVLGQGPQFIFQYYEKEERGRGNFPDRFSARQFPNYSSELNVNALLLGDSALYLCASSFSDSPNSPLHFGNGTRLTVT.

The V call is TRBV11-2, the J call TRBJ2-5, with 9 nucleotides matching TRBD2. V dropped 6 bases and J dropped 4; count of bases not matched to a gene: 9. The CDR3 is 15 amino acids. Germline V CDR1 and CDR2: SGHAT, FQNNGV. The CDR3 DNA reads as TGTGCCAGCAGACCAATAGCGGGGGCCAGAGAGACCCAGTACTTC. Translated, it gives CASRPIAGARETQYF.

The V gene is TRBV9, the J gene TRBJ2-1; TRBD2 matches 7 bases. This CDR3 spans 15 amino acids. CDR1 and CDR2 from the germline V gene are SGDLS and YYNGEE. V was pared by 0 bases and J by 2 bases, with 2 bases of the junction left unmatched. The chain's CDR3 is CASSVGGTTYNEQFF. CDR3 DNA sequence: TGTGCCAGCAGCGTAGGTGGGACTACCTACAATGAGCAGTTCTTC.

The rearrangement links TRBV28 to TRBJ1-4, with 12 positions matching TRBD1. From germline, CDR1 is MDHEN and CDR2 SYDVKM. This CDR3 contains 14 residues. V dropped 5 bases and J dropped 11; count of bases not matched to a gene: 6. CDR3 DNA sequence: TGTGCCAGCAGTCCGGGACAGGGGGCGCGGAAACTGTTTTTT. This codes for CASSPGQGARKLFF.

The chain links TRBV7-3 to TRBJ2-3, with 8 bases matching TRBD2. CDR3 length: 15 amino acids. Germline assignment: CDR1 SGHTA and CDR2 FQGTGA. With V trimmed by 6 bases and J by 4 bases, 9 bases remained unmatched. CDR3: CASSQRGGQADTQYF. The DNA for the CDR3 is TGTGCCAGCAGTCAACGGGGGGGCCAAGCAGATACGCAGTATTTT.

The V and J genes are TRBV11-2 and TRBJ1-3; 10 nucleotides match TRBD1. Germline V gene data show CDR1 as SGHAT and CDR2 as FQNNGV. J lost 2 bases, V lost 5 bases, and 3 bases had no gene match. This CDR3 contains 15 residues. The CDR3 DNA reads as TGTGCCAGCAGCACCGGGACAGGGGCTGGAAACACCATATATTTT. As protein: CASSTGTGAGNTIYF.

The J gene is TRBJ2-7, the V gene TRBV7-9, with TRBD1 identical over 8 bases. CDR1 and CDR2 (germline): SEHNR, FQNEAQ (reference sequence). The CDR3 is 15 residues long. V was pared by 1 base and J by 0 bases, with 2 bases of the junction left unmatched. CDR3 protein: CASSLGQGISYEQYF. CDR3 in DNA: TGTGCCAGCAGCTTAGGACAGGGGATCTCCTACGAGCAGTACTTC.

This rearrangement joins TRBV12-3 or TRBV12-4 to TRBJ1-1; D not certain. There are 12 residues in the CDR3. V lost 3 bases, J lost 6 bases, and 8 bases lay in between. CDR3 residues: CASSFLASEAFF. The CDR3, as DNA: TGTGCCAGCAGTTTTTTAGCGTCTGAAGCTTTCTTT.

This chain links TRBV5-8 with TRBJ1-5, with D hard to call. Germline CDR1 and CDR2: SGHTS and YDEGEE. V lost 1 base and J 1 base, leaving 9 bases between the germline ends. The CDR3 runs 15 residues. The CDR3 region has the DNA TGTGCCAGCAGCTTGTCAGGTACGAGCAATCAGCCCCAGCATTTT. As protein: CASSLSGTSNQPQHF.

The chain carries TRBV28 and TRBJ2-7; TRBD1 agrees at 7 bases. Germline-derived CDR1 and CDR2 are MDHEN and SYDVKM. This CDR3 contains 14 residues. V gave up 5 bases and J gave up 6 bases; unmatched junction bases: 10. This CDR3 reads CASSRQGRFSEQYV. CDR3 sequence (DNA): TGTGCCAGCAGTAGACAGGGCCGTTTCTCCGAGCAGTACGTC.

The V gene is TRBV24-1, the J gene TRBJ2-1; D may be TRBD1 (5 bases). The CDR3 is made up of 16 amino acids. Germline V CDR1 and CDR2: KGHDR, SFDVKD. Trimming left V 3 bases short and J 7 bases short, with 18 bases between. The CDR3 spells CATSDAPGKMTNEQFF. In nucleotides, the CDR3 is TGTGCCACCAGTGATGCTCCAGGGAAGATGACGAATGAGCAGTTCTTC.

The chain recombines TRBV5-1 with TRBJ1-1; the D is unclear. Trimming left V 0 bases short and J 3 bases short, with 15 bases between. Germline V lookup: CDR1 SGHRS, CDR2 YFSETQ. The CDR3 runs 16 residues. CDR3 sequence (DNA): TGCGCCAGCAGCTTGGCCCGGGGAGAATCCTACACTGAAGCTTTCTTT. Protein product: CASSLARGESYTEAFF. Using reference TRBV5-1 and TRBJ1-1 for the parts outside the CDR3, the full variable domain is KAGVTQTPRYLIKTRGQQVTLSCSPISGHRSVSWYQQTPGQGLQFLFEYFSETQRNKGNFPGRFSGRQFSNSRSEMNVSTLELGDSALYLCASSLARGESYTEAFFGQGTRLTVV.

CDR3: CASSQGGWSREAFF. The CDR3 DNA reads TGTGCCAGCAGCCAAGGAGGGTGGAGTAGGGAAGCTTTCTTT. The chain links TRBV3-1 (or the pseudogene TRBV3-2) to TRBJ1-1; D not certain. The CDR3 is 14 amino acids. Trimming stripped 1 base from V and 8 bases from J, with 14 bases between. The germline gives CDR1 LGHDT, CDR2 YNNKEL (reference sequence).

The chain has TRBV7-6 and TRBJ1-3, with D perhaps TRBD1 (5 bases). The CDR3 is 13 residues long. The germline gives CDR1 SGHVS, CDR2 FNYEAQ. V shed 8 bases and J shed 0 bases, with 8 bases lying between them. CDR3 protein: CASGDYSGNTIYF. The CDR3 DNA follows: TGTGCCAGCGGGGACTACTCTGGAAACACCATATATTTT.

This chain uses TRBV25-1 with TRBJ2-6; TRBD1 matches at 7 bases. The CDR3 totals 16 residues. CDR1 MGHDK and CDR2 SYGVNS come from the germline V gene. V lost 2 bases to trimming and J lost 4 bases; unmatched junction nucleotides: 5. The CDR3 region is CASSENRGYGANVLTF. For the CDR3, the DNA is TGTGCCAGCAGTGAAAACAGGGGCTACGGGGCCAACGTCCTGACTTTC.

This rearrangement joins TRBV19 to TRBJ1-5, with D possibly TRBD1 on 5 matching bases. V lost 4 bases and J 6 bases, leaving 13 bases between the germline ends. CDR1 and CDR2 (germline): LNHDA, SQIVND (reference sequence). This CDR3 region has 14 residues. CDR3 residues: CASSTSQGSQPQHF. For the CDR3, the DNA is TGTGCCAGTAGTACCTCCCAGGGATCTCAGCCCCAGCATTTT.

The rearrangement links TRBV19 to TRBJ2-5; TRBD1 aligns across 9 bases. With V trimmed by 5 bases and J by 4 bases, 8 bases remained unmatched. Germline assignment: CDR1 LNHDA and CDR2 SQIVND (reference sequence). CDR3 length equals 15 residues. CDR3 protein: CASSPGTGMGETQYF. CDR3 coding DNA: TGTGCCAGTAGTCCGGGGACAGGGATGGGAGAGACCCAGTACTTC. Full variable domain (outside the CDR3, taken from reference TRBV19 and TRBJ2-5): DGGITQSPKYLFRKEGQNVTLSCEQNLNHDAMYWYRQDPGQGLRLIYYSQIVNDFQKGDIAEGYSVSREKKESFPLTVTSAQKNPTAFYLCASSPGTGMGETQYFGPGTRLLVL.